The rows below give T cell receptor beta chains drawn from one sample of a study of blood T cell repertoires in COVID-19. Repertoires were generated with immunoSEQ multiplex PCR, while TCRdb's copy carries only in-frame clones and drops some. The profile shows more than 50,000 clones, about 82% of them singletons. The source material was peripheral blood. All receptors come from a human donor in a cohort sampled during active COVID-19. CDR3s include the opening cysteine and the closing phenylalanine or tryptophan. Fields, in order: J gene, clone size, V gene, D gene, CDR3 protein, CDR3 DNA. The D gene is left open where the match is weak. Not all rows give a size; the values are once, few, many and, for expanded clones, a class.

j_call: TRBJ1-6
clone_size: -
v_call: TRBV5-1
d_call: -
cdr3_aa: CASSLAGISPLHF
cdr3_nt: TGCGCCAGCAGCTTGGCAGGGATTTCACCCCTCCACTTT

j_call: TRBJ1-5
clone_size: -
v_call: TRBV9
d_call: -
cdr3_aa: CASSVGGYSNQPQHF
cdr3_nt: TGTGCCAGCAGCGTGGGGGGATATAGCAATCAGCCCCAGCATTTT

j_call: TRBJ1-1
clone_size: -
v_call: TRBV10-1
d_call: TRBD1
cdr3_aa: CASRQGRSTEAFF
cdr3_nt: TGCGCCAGCCGACAGGGGAGGTCCACTGAAGCTTTCTTT

j_call: TRBJ2-7
clone_size: -
v_call: TRBV27
d_call: -
cdr3_aa: CASTLAPRDEQYF
cdr3_nt: TGTGCCAGTACCCTCGCCCCCCGGGACGAGCAGTACTTC

j_call: TRBJ1-2
clone_size: few
v_call: TRBV7-9
d_call: -
cdr3_aa: CASSRTGGYTF
cdr3_nt: TGTGCCAGCAGCCGAACGGGGGGCTACACCTTC

j_call: TRBJ2-3
clone_size: -
v_call: TRBV19
d_call: TRBD2
cdr3_aa: CASSARTSGVQDTQYF
cdr3_nt: TGTGCCAGTAGTGCCCGGACTAGCGGGGTGCAAGATACGCAGTATTTT

j_call: TRBJ1-1
clone_size: -
v_call: TRBV4-1
d_call: -
cdr3_aa: CASSQGRDTRAEAFF
cdr3_nt: TGCGCCAGCAGCCAAGGCCGGGACACAAGGGCAGAAGCTTTCTTT

j_call: TRBJ1-4
clone_size: -
v_call: TRBV7-9
d_call: -
cdr3_aa: CASSLGEINEKLFF
cdr3_nt: TGTGCCAGCAGCTTAGGGGAGATTAATGAAAAACTGTTTTTT

j_call: TRBJ2-3
clone_size: -
v_call: TRBV7-2
d_call: -
cdr3_aa: CASNLGAGPDTQYF
cdr3_nt: TGTGCCAGCAACTTAGGGGCTGGGCCAGATACGCAGTATTTT

j_call: TRBJ1-1
clone_size: -
v_call: TRBV9
d_call: -
cdr3_aa: CASSAGTLNTEAFF
cdr3_nt: TGTGCCAGCAGCGCCGGGACACTGAACACTGAAGCTTTCTTT

j_call: TRBJ2-7
clone_size: -
v_call: TRBV4-3
d_call: -
cdr3_aa: CASSQEFSGGREQYF
cdr3_nt: TGCGCCAGCAGCCAAGAGTTCAGCGGTGGCAGGGAGCAGTACTTC

j_call: TRBJ2-7
clone_size: -
v_call: TRBV19
d_call: TRBD1
cdr3_aa: CASSLGQGGPYEQYF
cdr3_nt: TGTGCCAGTAGTCTCGGACAGGGTGGCCCCTACGAGCAGTACTTC

j_call: TRBJ2-4
clone_size: -
v_call: TRBV7-2
d_call: TRBD1
cdr3_aa: CASSQQGAAKNIQYF
cdr3_nt: TGTGCCAGCAGCCAACAGGGGGCGGCCAAAAACATTCAGTACTTC

j_call: TRBJ1-2
clone_size: -
v_call: TRBV6-4
d_call: TRBD1
cdr3_aa: CASRQDRGANYGYTF
cdr3_nt: TGTGCCAGCAGACAAGACAGGGGGGCTAACTATGGCTACACCTTC

j_call: TRBJ1-4
clone_size: -
v_call: TRBV3-1/TRBV3-2
d_call: -
cdr3_aa: CASSQGVAVLGTNEKLFF
cdr3_nt: TGTGCCAGCAGCCAAGGGGTGGCGGTCTTAGGTACTAATGAAAAACTGTTTTTT

j_call: TRBJ2-5
clone_size: -
v_call: TRBV11-2
d_call: -
cdr3_aa: CASSPGTLLRYEETQYF
cdr3_nt: TGTGCCAGCAGTCCCGGGACATTACTTCGGTACGAGGAGACCCAGTACTTC

j_call: TRBJ2-1
clone_size: -
v_call: TRBV5-1
d_call: -
cdr3_aa: CASSLEGGNEQFF
cdr3_nt: TGCGCCAGCAGCTTGGAAGGGGGCAATGAGCAGTTCTTC

j_call: TRBJ2-7
clone_size: -
v_call: TRBV7-2
d_call: -
cdr3_aa: CASSLDSLAVSSYEQYF
cdr3_nt: TGTGCCAGCAGCTTAGATTCCTTAGCGGTAAGCTCCTACGAGCAGTACTTC

j_call: TRBJ2-3
clone_size: once
v_call: TRBV29-1
d_call: -
cdr3_aa: CSVSRTARTDTQYF
cdr3_nt: TGCAGCGTTTCCAGGACTGCTCGCACAGATACGCAGTATTTT

j_call: TRBJ1-2
clone_size: -
v_call: TRBV6-1
d_call: -
cdr3_aa: CASSEHPDSYGYTF
cdr3_nt: TGTGCCAGCAGTGAACATCCGGACAGCTATGGCTACACCTTC

j_call: TRBJ2-3
clone_size: -
v_call: TRBV18
d_call: -
cdr3_aa: CASSPDGGTDTQYF
cdr3_nt: TGTGCCAGCTCACCAGATGGGGGGACAGATACGCAGTATTTT

j_call: TRBJ1-1
clone_size: -
v_call: TRBV7-2
d_call: -
cdr3_aa: CASSPRGLGMNTEAFF
cdr3_nt: TGTGCCAGCAGCCCCAGAGGGCTGGGGATGAACACTGAAGCTTTCTTT

j_call: TRBJ2-5
clone_size: -
v_call: TRBV5-1
d_call: -
cdr3_aa: CASSLEVAVQETQYF
cdr3_nt: TGCGCCAGCAGCTTGGAAGTAGCGGTGCAAGAGACCCAGTACTTC

j_call: TRBJ2-7
clone_size: -
v_call: TRBV2
d_call: -
cdr3_aa: CASSERLPSSYEQYF
cdr3_nt: TGTGCCAGCAGTGAAAGACTGCCTAGCTCCTACGAGCAGTACTTC

j_call: TRBJ2-7
clone_size: -
v_call: TRBV5-4
d_call: -
cdr3_aa: CASSRDKPSFYEQYF
cdr3_nt: TGTGCCAGCAGCAGAGACAAGCCTAGCTTCTACGAGCAGTACTTC

j_call: TRBJ1-1
clone_size: -
v_call: TRBV5-1
d_call: TRBD1
cdr3_aa: CASSWRTGEGTEAFF
cdr3_nt: TGCGCCAGCAGCTGGAGGACAGGCGAAGGCACTGAAGCTTTCTTT

j_call: TRBJ2-3
clone_size: -
v_call: TRBV18
d_call: TRBD2
cdr3_aa: CASSPLAGGDTDTQYF
cdr3_nt: TGTGCCAGCTCACCCCTGGCGGGGGGTGATACAGATACGCAGTATTTT

j_call: TRBJ2-3
clone_size: -
v_call: TRBV9
d_call: -
cdr3_aa: CASSSPFRTLQYF
cdr3_nt: TGTGCCAGCAGCTCCCCGTTCCGGACTCTACAGTATTTT

j_call: TRBJ1-1
clone_size: -
v_call: TRBV3-1/TRBV3-2
d_call: -
cdr3_aa: CASSHHGNTEAFF
cdr3_nt: TGTGCCAGCAGCCACCACGGGAACACTGAAGCTTTCTTT

j_call: TRBJ1-2
clone_size: once
v_call: TRBV6-4
d_call: -
cdr3_aa: CASITGFRYGYTF
cdr3_nt: TGTGCCAGCATTACAGGGTTTCGCTATGGCTACACCTTC

j_call: TRBJ2-5
clone_size: -
v_call: TRBV11-3
d_call: TRBD1
cdr3_aa: CASSLTGGVIWETQYF
cdr3_nt: TGTGCCAGCAGCTTAACAGGGGGCGTTATCTGGGAGACCCAGTACTTC

j_call: TRBJ2-1
clone_size: -
v_call: TRBV7-9
d_call: TRBD1
cdr3_aa: CASTPPGQGPYNEQFF
cdr3_nt: TGTGCCAGCACCCCCCCTGGACAGGGGCCCTACAATGAGCAGTTCTTC

j_call: TRBJ2-5
clone_size: -
v_call: TRBV3-1/TRBV3-2
d_call: TRBD2
cdr3_aa: CASSHQRGASQETQYF
cdr3_nt: TGTGCCAGCAGCCACCAGCGGGGGGCCTCCCAAGAGACCCAGTACTTC

j_call: TRBJ1-2
clone_size: -
v_call: TRBV6-2/TRBV6-3
d_call: -
cdr3_aa: CASSYGASLYGYTF
cdr3_nt: TGTGCCAGCAGTTACGGGGCGTCGCTCTATGGCTACACCTTC

j_call: TRBJ2-4
clone_size: -
v_call: TRBV5-6
d_call: -
cdr3_aa: CASSLYLAGINIQYF
cdr3_nt: TGTGCCAGCAGCTTGTACTTGGCGGGGATAAACATTCAGTACTTC

j_call: TRBJ1-1
clone_size: -
v_call: TRBV6-6
d_call: -
cdr3_aa: CASSYSKVYNTEAFF
cdr3_nt: TGTGCCAGCAGTTACTCGAAAGTCTATAACACTGAAGCTTTCTTT

j_call: TRBJ2-3
clone_size: -
v_call: TRBV30
d_call: -
cdr3_aa: CAWSPTTASTDTQYF
cdr3_nt: TGTGCCTGGAGTCCGACGACAGCTAGCACAGATACGCAGTATTTT

j_call: TRBJ1-2
clone_size: -
v_call: TRBV29-1
d_call: -
cdr3_aa: CSVDGEVRYGYTF
cdr3_nt: TGCAGCGTTGATGGGGAGGTGAGATATGGCTACACCTTC

j_call: TRBJ1-1
clone_size: -
v_call: TRBV12-5
d_call: -
cdr3_aa: CASGLGGNTEAFF
cdr3_nt: TGTGCTAGTGGTTTGGGCGGGAACACTGAAGCTTTCTTT

j_call: TRBJ2-3
clone_size: -
v_call: TRBV24-1
d_call: TRBD2
cdr3_aa: CATSDLGSGTIPDTQYF
cdr3_nt: TGTGCCACCAGTGATTTGGGCAGCGGGACGATCCCAGATACGCAGTATTTT

j_call: TRBJ2-7
clone_size: -
v_call: TRBV19
d_call: TRBD2
cdr3_aa: CASSPRAGGDSYEQYF
cdr3_nt: TGTGCCAGTAGTCCGAGGGCGGGGGGGGACTCCTACGAGCAGTACTTC

j_call: TRBJ1-4
clone_size: once
v_call: TRBV6-2/TRBV6-3
d_call: -
cdr3_aa: CASSYRDLGGELFF
cdr3_nt: TGTGCCAGCAGTTACCGGGACCTAGGGGGGGAACTGTTTTTT

j_call: TRBJ1-1
clone_size: -
v_call: TRBV18
d_call: -
cdr3_aa: CASSPGIGGSNTEAFF
cdr3_nt: TGTGCCAGCTCACCGGGGATTGGGGGGTCGAACACTGAAGCTTTCTTT

j_call: TRBJ1-2
clone_size: -
v_call: TRBV7-2
d_call: TRBD1
cdr3_aa: CASSLGLQGQGYTF
cdr3_nt: TGTGCCAGCAGCTTAGGTTTACAGGGGCAAGGCTACACCTTC

j_call: TRBJ1-5
clone_size: -
v_call: TRBV19
d_call: -
cdr3_aa: CASSIWGQGQPQHF
cdr3_nt: TGTGCCAGTAGTATCTGGGGGCAAGGGCAGCCCCAGCATTTT

j_call: TRBJ2-7
clone_size: -
v_call: TRBV27
d_call: TRBD1
cdr3_aa: CASSFGQGEGEQYF
cdr3_nt: TGTGCCAGCAGTTTTGGGCAGGGGGAAGGGGAGCAGTACTTC

j_call: TRBJ1-2
clone_size: few
v_call: TRBV29-1
d_call: -
cdr3_aa: CSVALQAPTHGYTF
cdr3_nt: TGCAGCGTTGCCCTACAGGCTCCAACCCATGGCTACACCTTC

j_call: TRBJ2-2
clone_size: -
v_call: TRBV11-2
d_call: -
cdr3_aa: CASSLARRVAFF
cdr3_nt: TGTGCCAGCAGCTTAGCCCGACGGGTGGCGTTTTTT

j_call: TRBJ2-7
clone_size: -
v_call: TRBV5-5
d_call: -
cdr3_aa: CATHRGQEASYEQYF
cdr3_nt: TGTGCCACCCATCGCGGGCAGGAGGCCTCCTACGAGCAGTACTTC

j_call: TRBJ1-2
clone_size: once
v_call: TRBV7-2
d_call: TRBD1
cdr3_aa: CASSLGRGRYTYGYTF
cdr3_nt: TGTGCCAGCAGCTTAGGGAGGGGGCGATATACCTATGGCTACACCTTC

j_call: TRBJ2-2
clone_size: -
v_call: TRBV2
d_call: TRBD2
cdr3_aa: CASKKSGTSGGHRTGELFF
cdr3_nt: TGTGCCAGCAAAAAATCCGGGACTAGCGGGGGACACCGCACCGGGGAGCTGTTTTTT

j_call: TRBJ2-3
clone_size: -
v_call: TRBV7-6
d_call: -
cdr3_aa: CASSSLATSTDTQYF
cdr3_nt: TGTGCCAGCAGCTCCCTAGCGACTAGCACAGATACGCAGTATTTT

j_call: TRBJ2-1
clone_size: -
v_call: TRBV5-1
d_call: TRBD2
cdr3_aa: CASSPTSGGPRNEQFF
cdr3_nt: TGCGCCAGCAGTCCGACTAGCGGGGGGCCTCGGAATGAGCAGTTCTTC

j_call: TRBJ2-5
clone_size: -
v_call: TRBV3-1/TRBV3-2
d_call: -
cdr3_aa: CASSQDVGVGQETQYF
cdr3_nt: TGTGCCAGCAGCCAAGACGTCGGGGTGGGCCAAGAGACCCAGTACTTC

j_call: TRBJ2-5
clone_size: -
v_call: TRBV19
d_call: -
cdr3_aa: CASSPRGQETQYF
cdr3_nt: TGTGCCAGTAGTCCCAGGGGACAAGAGACCCAGTACTTC

j_call: TRBJ2-7
clone_size: -
v_call: TRBV7-8
d_call: -
cdr3_aa: CASSLAGGSYEQYF
cdr3_nt: TGTGCCAGCAGCTTAGCAGGGGGCTCCTACGAGCAGTACTTC

j_call: TRBJ2-1
clone_size: -
v_call: TRBV25-1
d_call: TRBD1
cdr3_aa: CASSTGQGQISYNEQFF
cdr3_nt: TGTGCCAGCAGTACAGGACAGGGTCAAATATCCTACAATGAGCAGTTCTTC

j_call: TRBJ2-1
clone_size: -
v_call: TRBV4-3
d_call: TRBD2
cdr3_aa: CASSRRLAGYNEQFF
cdr3_nt: TGCGCCAGCAGCCGACGACTAGCGGGCTACAATGAGCAGTTCTTC

j_call: TRBJ2-3
clone_size: -
v_call: TRBV10-1
d_call: TRBD2
cdr3_aa: CASSESGLGDTQYF
cdr3_nt: TGCGCCAGCAGTGAGTCCGGACTAGGGGATACGCAGTATTTT